This T cell receptor (beta chain) was sequenced for a study of blood T cell repertoires in COVID-19. Study in general: There were acute and convalescent COVID-19 samples, and they came from the United States, Italy and Spain.

CDR1 and CDR2 from the germline V gene are SNHLY and FYNNEI. The CDR3 extends over 15 amino acids. J gave up 3 bases and V 6 bases, and 8 bases lay outside the gene matches. All enrollees were roughly 18 to 90 years old and from some 24 US areas. Authors' analysis steps: Amplified reference gene primers provided the basis for estimating nucleated cell counts. The data were produced by immunoSEQ multiplex PCR, yet TCRdb's version contains in-frame clones alone and is incomplete. V, J and clone size reflect that table, while D and trimming were determined from the DNA. The sample lists around 150,000 clones, over 70% occurring once.

The sample taken for sequencing was PBMCs or T cells enriched from blood (not recorded which). The rearrangement joins TRBV2 to TRBJ1-5; 7 positions agree with TRBD1. The receptor's source is a man between 45 and 60 years old who had recovered from COVID-19. The DNA for the CDR3 is TGTGCCAGCAGGGAGAACAGGGGAACCAATCAGCCCCAGCATTTT. It is translated as CASRENRGTNQPQHF.